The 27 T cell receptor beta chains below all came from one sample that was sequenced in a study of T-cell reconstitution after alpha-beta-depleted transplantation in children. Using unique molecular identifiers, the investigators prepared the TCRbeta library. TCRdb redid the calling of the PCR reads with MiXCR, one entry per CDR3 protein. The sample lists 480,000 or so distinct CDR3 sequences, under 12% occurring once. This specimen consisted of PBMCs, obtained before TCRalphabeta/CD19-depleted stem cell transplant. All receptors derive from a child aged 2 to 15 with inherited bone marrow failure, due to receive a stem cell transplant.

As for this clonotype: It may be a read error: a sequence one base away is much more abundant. The CDR3 DNA is TGTGCCAGCAGCCTTGCGACAGGGGGCCCCACCGGGGAGCTGTTTTTT. It yields the protein CASSLATGGPTGELFF. The chain uses TRBV4-2 and TRBJ2-2, with 10 bases that match TRBD1. The CDR3 is made up of 16 amino acids. Trimming removed 4 bases from V and 4 bases from J; junction bases left unmatched: 6. Germline V gene data show CDR1 as LGHNA and CDR2 as YNFKEQ.

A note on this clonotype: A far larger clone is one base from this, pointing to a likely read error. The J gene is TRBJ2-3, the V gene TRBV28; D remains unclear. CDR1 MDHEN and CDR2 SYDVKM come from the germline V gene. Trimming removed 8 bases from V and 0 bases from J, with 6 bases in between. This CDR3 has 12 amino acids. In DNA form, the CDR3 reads TGTGCCAGCGGGCAAAGCACAGATACGCAGTATTTT. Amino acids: CASGQSTDTQYF.

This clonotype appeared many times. The CDR3 DNA reads TGTGCCAGCAGTTTATGGGGAGGAAGTCTCGGGGAGCTGTTTTTT. It specifies CASSLWGGSLGELFF. This chain joins TRBV27 and TRBJ2-2; the D gene is possibly TRBD2 (6 bases). Germline loops: CDR1 MNHEY, CDR2 SMNVEV (reference sequence). Trimming shortened V by 1 base and J by 7 bases, and 13 bases separated the two germline ends. The CDR3 contains 15 residues.

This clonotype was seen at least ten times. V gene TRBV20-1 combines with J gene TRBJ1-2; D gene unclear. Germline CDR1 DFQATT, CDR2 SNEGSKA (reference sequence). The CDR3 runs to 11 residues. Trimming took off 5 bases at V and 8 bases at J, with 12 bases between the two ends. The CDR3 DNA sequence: TGCAGTGCTGTGAAGGGAGGCGGCTACACCTTC. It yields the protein CSAVKGGGYTF.

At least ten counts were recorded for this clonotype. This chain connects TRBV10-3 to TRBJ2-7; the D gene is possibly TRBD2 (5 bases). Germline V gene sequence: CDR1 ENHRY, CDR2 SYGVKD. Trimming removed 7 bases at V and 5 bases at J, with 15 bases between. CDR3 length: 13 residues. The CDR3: CAINGVPGDEQYF. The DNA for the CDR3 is TGTGCCATCAACGGGGTCCCTGGCGACGAGCAGTACTTC.

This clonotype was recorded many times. The CDR3, as DNA: TGCAGCGTTGAGTGGCGGGACCTTAACTATGGCTACACCTTC. Translation: CSVEWRDLNYGYTF. The chain has TRBV29-1 and TRBJ1-2, with D maybe TRBD1 (5 bases). Germline V gene lookup returns CDR1 SQVTM and CDR2 ANQGSEA. Trimming removed 3 bases from V and 1 base from J, with 12 bases in between. The CDR3 length is 14 residues. Using reference TRBV29-1 and TRBJ1-2 for the parts outside the CDR3, the full variable domain is SAVISQKPSRDICQRGTSLTIQCQVDSQVTMMFWYRQQPGQSLTLIATANQGSEATYESGFVIDKFPISRPNLTFSTLTVSNMSPEDSSIYLCSVEWRDLNYGYTFGSGTRLTVV.

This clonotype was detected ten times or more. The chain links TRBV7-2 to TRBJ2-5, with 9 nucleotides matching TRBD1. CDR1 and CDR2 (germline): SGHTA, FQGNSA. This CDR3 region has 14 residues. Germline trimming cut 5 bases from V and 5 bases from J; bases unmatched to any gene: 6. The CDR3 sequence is CASSQTGGQETQYF. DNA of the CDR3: TGTGCCAGCAGCCAGACAGGGGGACAGGAGACCCAGTACTTC.

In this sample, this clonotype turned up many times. This CDR3 reads CASSFPGTGGYGYTF. The CDR3 coding sequence is TGTGCCAGCAGCTTCCCCGGGACAGGGGGTTATGGCTACACCTTC. The gene calls are TRBV7-2 and TRBJ1-2; 11 bases are shared with TRBD1. Germline lookup yields CDR1 SGHTA and CDR2 FQGNSA. There are 15 residues in the CDR3. After removal of 3 bases from V and 5 bases from J, the junction contained 5 bases not matched to a gene.

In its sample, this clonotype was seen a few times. The CDR3 sequence is CASSQVRDRASGETQYF. Written as DNA, the CDR3 is TGCGCCAGCAGCCAGGTCCGGGACAGGGCATCAGGGGAGACCCAGTACTTC. The chain combines TRBV4-1 with TRBJ2-5; 9 bases map to TRBD1. Unmatched junction bases numbered 13, after V lost 3 bases and J lost 5 bases. The V gene's germline CDR1 is MGHRA and CDR2 YSYEKL. The CDR3 is 17 amino acids.

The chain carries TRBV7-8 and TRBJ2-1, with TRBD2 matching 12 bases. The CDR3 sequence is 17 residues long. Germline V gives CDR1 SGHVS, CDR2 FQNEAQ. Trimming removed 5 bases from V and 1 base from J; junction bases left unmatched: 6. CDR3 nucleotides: TGTGCCAGCAGCATAACCGGGACTAGCGGGTCCTACAATGAGCAGTTCTTC. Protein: CASSITGTSGSYNEQFF.

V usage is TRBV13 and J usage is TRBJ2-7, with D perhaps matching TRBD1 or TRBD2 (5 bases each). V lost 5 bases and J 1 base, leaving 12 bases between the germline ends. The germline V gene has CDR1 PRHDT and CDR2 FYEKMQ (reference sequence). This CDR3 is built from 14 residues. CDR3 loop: CASSQGRPSYEQYF. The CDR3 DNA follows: TGTGCCAGCAGCCAGGGACGGCCTTCCTACGAGCAGTACTTC.

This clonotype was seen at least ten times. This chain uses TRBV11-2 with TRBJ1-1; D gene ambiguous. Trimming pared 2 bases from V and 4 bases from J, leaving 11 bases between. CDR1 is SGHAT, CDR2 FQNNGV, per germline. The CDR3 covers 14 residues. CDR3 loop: CASSLFSSSTEAFF. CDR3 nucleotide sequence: TGTGCCAGCAGCTTATTTAGTTCCAGCACTGAAGCTTTCTTT.

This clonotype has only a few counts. Here the CDR3 DNA reads TGTGCCAGCAGCTTAGTCCCCGGAGGACTAGTCAACGAGCAGTACTTC. This sequence encodes CASSLVPGGLVNEQYF. The chain recombines TRBV7-9 with TRBJ2-7; TRBD2 agrees at 7 bases. Germline assignment: CDR1 SEHNR and CDR2 FQNEAQ (reference sequence). J was trimmed by 5 bases and V by 1 base; bases with no gene match: 11. The CDR3 length is 16 residues.

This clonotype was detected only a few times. CDR3 nucleotide sequence: TGTGCCAGTAGTACTCTGGCGGGAGCAGCAGATACGCAGTATTTT. This codes for CASSTLAGAADTQYF. The chain is built from TRBV19 and TRBJ2-3; 7 bases align to TRBD2. CDR1 and CDR2 (germline): LNHDA, SQIVND (reference sequence). Losses at the gene ends were 4 bases for V and 4 bases for J; bases not matched to a gene: 8. The CDR3 length is 15 residues.

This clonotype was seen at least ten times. CDR3 amino acids: CASSQVGDNEQFF. CDR3 coding DNA: TGCGCCAGCAGCCAAGTCGGAGACAATGAGCAGTTCTTC. The J gene is TRBJ2-1, the V gene TRBV4-1; D remains unclear. Looked up from germline, CDR1 is MGHRA and CDR2 is YSYEKL. The ends were cut back, 1 base at V and 5 bases at J, with 6 bases in the middle. CDR3 length: 13 amino acids.

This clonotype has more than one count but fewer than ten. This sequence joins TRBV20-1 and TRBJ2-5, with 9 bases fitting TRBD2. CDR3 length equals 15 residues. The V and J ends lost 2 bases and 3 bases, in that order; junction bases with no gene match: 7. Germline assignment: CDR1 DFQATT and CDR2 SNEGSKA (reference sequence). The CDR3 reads CSARFSSGNKETQYF. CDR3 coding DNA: TGCAGTGCTAGATTTTCTAGCGGGAACAAAGAGACCCAGTACTTC.

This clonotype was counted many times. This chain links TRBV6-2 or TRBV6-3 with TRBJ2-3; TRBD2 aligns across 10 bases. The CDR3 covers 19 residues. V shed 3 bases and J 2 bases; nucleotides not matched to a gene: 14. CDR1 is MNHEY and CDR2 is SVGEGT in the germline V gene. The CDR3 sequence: CASSYLAGEFRGHTDTQYF. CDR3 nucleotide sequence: TGTGCCAGCAGTTATCTAGCGGGGGAATTTCGGGGCCACACAGATACGCAGTATTTT.

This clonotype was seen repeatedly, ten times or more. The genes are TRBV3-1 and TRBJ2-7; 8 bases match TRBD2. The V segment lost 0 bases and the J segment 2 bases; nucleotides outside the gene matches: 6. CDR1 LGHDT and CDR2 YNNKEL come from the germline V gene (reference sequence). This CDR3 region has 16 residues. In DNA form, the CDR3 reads TGTGCCAGCAGCCAAGAATGGCGGGAGGCCACCTACGAGCAGTACTTC. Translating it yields CASSQEWREATYEQYF.

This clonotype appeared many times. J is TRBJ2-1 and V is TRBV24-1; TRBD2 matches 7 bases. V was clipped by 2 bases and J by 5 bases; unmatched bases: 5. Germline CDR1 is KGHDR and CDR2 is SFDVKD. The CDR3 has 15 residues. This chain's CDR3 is CATSDSSSGNNEQFF. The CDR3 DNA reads TGTGCCACCAGTGATTCCTCTAGCGGCAACAATGAGCAGTTCTTC.

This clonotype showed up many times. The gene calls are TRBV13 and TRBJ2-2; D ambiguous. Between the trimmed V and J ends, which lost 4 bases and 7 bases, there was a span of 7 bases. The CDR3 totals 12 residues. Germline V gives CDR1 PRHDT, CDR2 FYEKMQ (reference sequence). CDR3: CASSSLGGELFF. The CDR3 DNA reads TGTGCCAGCAGCTCTTTGGGCGGGGAGCTGTTTTTT.

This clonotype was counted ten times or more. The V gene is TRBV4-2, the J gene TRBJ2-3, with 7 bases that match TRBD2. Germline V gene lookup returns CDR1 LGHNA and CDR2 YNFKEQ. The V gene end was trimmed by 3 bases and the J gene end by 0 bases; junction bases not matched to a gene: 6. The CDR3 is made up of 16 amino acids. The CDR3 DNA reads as TGTGCCAGCAGCCACACTAGCGACGGAAGCACAGATACGCAGTATTTT. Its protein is CASSHTSDGSTDTQYF.

The CDR3 reads CASSNIQGVRETQYF. CDR3 bases: TGTGCCAGCAGTAATATACAGGGGGTGAGAGAGACCCAGTACTTC. V usage is TRBV7-9 and J usage is TRBJ2-5; 8 bases map to TRBD1. CDR1 and CDR2 (germline): SEHNR, FQNEAQ (reference sequence). CDR3 length: 15 residues. V shed 6 bases, J shed 4 bases, and the junction held 10 bases outside the gene matches.

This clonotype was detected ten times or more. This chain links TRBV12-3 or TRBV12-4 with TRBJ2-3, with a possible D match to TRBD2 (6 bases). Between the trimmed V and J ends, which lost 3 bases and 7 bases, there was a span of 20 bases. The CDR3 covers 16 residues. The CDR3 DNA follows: TGTGCCAGCAGTTTTAAGGGGTGGGGTAGCGGTCATACGCAGTATTTT. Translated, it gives CASSFKGWGSGHTQYF.

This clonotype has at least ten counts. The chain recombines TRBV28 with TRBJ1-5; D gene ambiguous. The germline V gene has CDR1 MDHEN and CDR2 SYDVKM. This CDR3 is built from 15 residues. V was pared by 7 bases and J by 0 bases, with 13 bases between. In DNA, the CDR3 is TGTGCCAGCACCCCGGTAGTCCTTAGCAATCAGCCCCAGCATTTT. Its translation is CASTPVVLSNQPQHF.

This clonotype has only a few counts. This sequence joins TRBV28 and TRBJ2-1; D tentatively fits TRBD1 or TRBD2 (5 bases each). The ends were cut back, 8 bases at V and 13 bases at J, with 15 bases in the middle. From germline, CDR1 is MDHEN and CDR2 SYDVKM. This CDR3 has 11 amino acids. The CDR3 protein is CASGLGTIQFF. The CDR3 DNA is TGTGCCAGCGGATTAGGGACCATCCAGTTCTTC.

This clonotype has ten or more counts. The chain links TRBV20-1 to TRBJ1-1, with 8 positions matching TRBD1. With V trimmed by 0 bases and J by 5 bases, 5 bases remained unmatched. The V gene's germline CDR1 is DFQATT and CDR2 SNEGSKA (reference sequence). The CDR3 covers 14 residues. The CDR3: CSARDRTGMTEAFF. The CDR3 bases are TGCAGTGCTAGAGATAGGACAGGGATGACTGAAGCTTTCTTT.

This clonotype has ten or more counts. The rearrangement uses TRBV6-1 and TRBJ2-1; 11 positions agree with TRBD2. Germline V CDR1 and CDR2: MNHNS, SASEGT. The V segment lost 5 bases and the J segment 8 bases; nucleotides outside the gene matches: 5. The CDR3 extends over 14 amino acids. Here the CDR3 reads CASSRLAGYDEQFF. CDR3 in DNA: TGTGCCAGCAGTCGACTAGCGGGATATGATGAGCAGTTCTTC.